The present entry profiles one T cell receptor (beta chain) with its context. Antigen specificity is unknown. The source of the sample is a study of CD8+CD57+ T cells in acquired aplastic anemia. Across the whole study: The mean DNA yield obtained from sorted CD4+ and CD8+ cells came to approximately 3.2 ug.

V lost 5 bases and J 3 bases, leaving 20 bases between the germline ends. This CDR3 has 17 residues. Germline CDR1 LNHDA, CDR2 SQIVND (reference sequence). Both TCR beta VDJ combination and CDR3 sequence profiling were carried out. Genomic DNA was the template for this profiling. TCRdb re-called the reads through MiXCR, storing one row per CDR3 protein. The sample has a few hundred thousand distinct CDR3 sequences, about a third seen once. Study findings and constraints: It was found that about 31 CD8+ CDR3 sequences were shared between patients and controls. No significant difference in CD8+ Simpson's diversity was found between patients and controls.

Patients sequenced had flow cytometry evidence of CD8+CD57+ cell expansion. The gene calls are TRBV19 and TRBJ2-1, with D perhaps matching TRBD1 or TRBD2 (5 bases each). The sequence was obtained from a human donor with aplastic anemia. Sequencing used sorted CD4+, CD8+, or CD8+CD57+ T cells (not recorded which) from PBMCs. The chain's CDR3 is CASSSRKSGPRYNEQFF. CDR3 DNA sequence: TGTGCCAGTAGTTCAAGGAAGTCGGGACCCCGCTACAATGAGCAGTTCTTC.